A selection of T cell receptor beta chains follows, all from one sample in a study of blood T cell repertoires in COVID-19. The repertoire was sequenced with immunoSEQ multiplex PCR; TCRdb's copy has only in-frame clones and lacks some. The data show fewer than 350,000 clones, around 90% seen once. Sequencing was performed on PBMCs or T cells enriched from blood (not recorded which). The origin of the receptors is a woman aged 55 to 70 in a cohort exposed to, infected with or recovered from COVID-19 (not recorded which). Each CDR3 is given with its conserved first and last residue. The order of the fields is D gene, J gene, V gene, clone size, CDR3 protein, CDR3 DNA. The D gene is left open where the match is weak. Expanded clones are given a class, and other clones once, few, many or no size at all.

.,TRBJ1-1,TRBV28,few,CASRAGGVEAFF,TGTGCCAGCCGGGCCGGCGGGGTTGAAGCTTTCTTT
TRBD2,TRBJ2-3,TRBV7-2,.,CASSPSGISTDTQYF,TGTGCCAGCAGCCCCAGCGGGATCAGCACAGATACGCAGTATTTT
TRBD1,TRBJ2-6,TRBV27,.,CASSDPGQGASWGANVLTF,TGTGCCAGCAGTGATCCGGGACAGGGGGCTTCATGGGGGGCCAACGTCCTGACTTTC
TRBD1,TRBJ2-3,TRBV9,.,CASSVANRGTDTQYF,TGTGCCAGCAGCGTAGCAAACAGGGGAACAGATACGCAGTATTTT
TRBD1,TRBJ2-7,TRBV15,.,CATSRDGTDPYEQYF,TGTGCCACCAGCAGAGACGGGACAGATCCCTACGAGCAGTACTTC
TRBD1,TRBJ1-5,TRBV10-2,.,CASSGQGNQPQHF,TGCGCCAGCAGCGGACAGGGCAATCAGCCCCAGCATTTT
TRBD1,TRBJ1-5,TRBV19,.,CASSIGGGQGIAGNQPQHF,TGTGCCAGTAGTATAGGGGGGGGACAGGGGATTGCAGGGAATCAGCCCCAGCATTTT
.,TRBJ2-7,TRBV6-5,.,CASRPMTSSYEQYF,TGTGCCAGCAGGCCCATGACTAGCTCCTACGAGCAGTACTTC
TRBD2,TRBJ2-1,TRBV24-1,.,CATSDSLAGGYLNEQFF,TGTGCCACCAGTGATTCCTTAGCGGGAGGATATCTTAATGAGCAGTTCTTC
.,TRBJ2-7,TRBV28,.,CASSLRGNEQYF,TGTGCCAGCAGTTTAAGGGGAAACGAGCAGTACTTC
TRBD1,TRBJ2-2,TRBV18,.,CASFRDSANTGELFF,TGTGCCAGTTTCCGGGACAGCGCGAACACCGGGGAGCTGTTTTTT
TRBD2,TRBJ2-1,TRBV5-1,.,CASSRGTSGSNEQFF,TGCGCCAGCAGCAGAGGGACTAGCGGAAGCAATGAGCAGTTCTTC
.,TRBJ1-1,TRBV12-3/TRBV12-4,.,CASNRGYAEAFF,TGTGCCAGCAATAGAGGGTATGCTGAAGCTTTCTTT
.,TRBJ1-3,TRBV18,.,CASSPPGVPSGNTIYF,TGTGCCAGCTCACCCCCGGGGGTCCCCTCTGGAAACACCATATATTTT
TRBD1,TRBJ2-1,TRBV30,.,CAWTDRDEQFF,TGTGCCTGGACCGACAGGGATGAGCAGTTCTTC
TRBD2,TRBJ2-6,TRBV19,few,CASTALGLAFPGANVLTF,TGTGCCAGTACCGCGTTGGGACTAGCGTTTCCTGGGGCCAACGTCCTGACTTTC
TRBD1,TRBJ1-4,TRBV28,.,CASTLQGANEKLFF,TGTGCCAGCACCCTTCAGGGGGCTAATGAAAAACTGTTTTTT